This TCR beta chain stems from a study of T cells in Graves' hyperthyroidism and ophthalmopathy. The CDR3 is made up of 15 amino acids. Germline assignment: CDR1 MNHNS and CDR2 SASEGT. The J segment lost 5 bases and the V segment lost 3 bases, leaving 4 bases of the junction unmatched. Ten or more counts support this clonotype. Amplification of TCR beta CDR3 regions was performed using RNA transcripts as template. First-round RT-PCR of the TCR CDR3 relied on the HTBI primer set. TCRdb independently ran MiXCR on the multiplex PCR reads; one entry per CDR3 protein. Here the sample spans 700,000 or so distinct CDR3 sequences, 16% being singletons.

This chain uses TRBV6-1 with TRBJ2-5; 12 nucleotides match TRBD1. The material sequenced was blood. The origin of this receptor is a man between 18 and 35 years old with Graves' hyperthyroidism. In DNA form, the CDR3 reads TGTGCCAGCAGTGACGGGACAGGGGGCGCGGAGACCCAGTACTTC. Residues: CASSDGTGGAETQYF.